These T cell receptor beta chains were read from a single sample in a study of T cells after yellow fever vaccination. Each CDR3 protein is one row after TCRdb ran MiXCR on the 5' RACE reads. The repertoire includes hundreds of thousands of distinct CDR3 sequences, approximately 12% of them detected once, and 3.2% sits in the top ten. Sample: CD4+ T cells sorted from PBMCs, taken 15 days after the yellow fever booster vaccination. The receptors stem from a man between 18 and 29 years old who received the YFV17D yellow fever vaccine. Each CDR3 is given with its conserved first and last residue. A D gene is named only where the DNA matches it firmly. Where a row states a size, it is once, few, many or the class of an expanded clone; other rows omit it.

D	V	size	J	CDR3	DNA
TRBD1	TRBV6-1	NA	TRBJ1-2	CASSGTGGGYTF	TGTGCCAGCAGCGGGACAGGGGGAGGCTACACCTTC
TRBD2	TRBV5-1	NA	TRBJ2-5	CASRAGLAGGETQYF	TGCGCCAGCAGAGCGGGACTAGCGGGAGGAGAGACCCAGTACTTC
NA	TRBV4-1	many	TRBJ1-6	CASSQGPRGPSPLHF	TGCGCCAGCAGCCAAGGGCCTCGGGGTCCTTCACCCCTCCACTTT
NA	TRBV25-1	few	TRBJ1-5	CASSPARAPYEQPQHF	TGTGCCAGCAGTCCCGCCCGAGCCCCTTACGAGCAGCCCCAGCATTTT
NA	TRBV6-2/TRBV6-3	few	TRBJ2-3	CASSQGSGPTDTQYF	TGTGCCAGCAGCCAGGGAAGCGGACCTACAGATACGCAGTATTTT
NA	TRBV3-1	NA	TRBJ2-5	CASSQVLDETQYF	TGTGCCAGCAGCCAAGTTCTAGACGAGACCCAGTACTTC
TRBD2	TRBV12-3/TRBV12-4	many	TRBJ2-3	CASRRTSGGTDTQYF	TGTGCCAGCAGAAGGACTAGCGGGGGCACAGATACGCAGTATTTT
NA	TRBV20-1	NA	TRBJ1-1	CSGLRDWNTEAFF	TGCAGTGGGCTGAGGGATTGGAACACTGAAGCTTTCTTT
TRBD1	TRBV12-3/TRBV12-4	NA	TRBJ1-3	CASSRQGYGGNTIYF	TGTGCCAGCAGCCGACAGGGCTATGGAGGAAACACCATATATTTT
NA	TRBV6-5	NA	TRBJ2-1	CASSYGGGPYNEQFF	TGTGCCAGCAGTTACGGCGGGGGCCCCTACAATGAGCAGTTCTTC
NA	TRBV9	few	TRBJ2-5	CASGGTASETQYF	TGTGCCAGCGGAGGGACTGCCTCAGAGACCCAGTACTTC
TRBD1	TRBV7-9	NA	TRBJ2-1	CASSPHGTGLHEQFF	TGTGCCAGCAGCCCCCACGGGACAGGGTTACATGAGCAGTTCTTC
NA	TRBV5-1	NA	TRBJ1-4	CASSWDGANEKLFF	TGCGCCAGCAGCTGGGATGGGGCTAATGAAAAACTGTTTTTT
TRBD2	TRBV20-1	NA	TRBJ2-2	CSARASGGAYNTGELFF	TGCAGTGCTAGGGCTAGCGGGGGGGCCTATAACACCGGGGAGCTGTTTTTT
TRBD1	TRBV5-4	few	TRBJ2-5	CAITGGGEVETQYF	TGTGCCATCACAGGGGGCGGGGAGGTGGAGACCCAGTACTTC
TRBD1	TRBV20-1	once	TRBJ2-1	CSARNRGIEQFF	TGCAGTGCTAGAAACAGGGGGATTGAGCAGTTCTTC
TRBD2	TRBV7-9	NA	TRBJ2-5	CASSLGSGLAGETQYF	TGTGCCAGCAGCTTAGGGTCGGGACTAGCGGGAGAGACCCAGTACTTC
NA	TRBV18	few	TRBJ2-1	CASSPGSVYNEQFF	TGTGCCAGCTCACCTGGGTCGGTCTACAATGAGCAGTTCTTC
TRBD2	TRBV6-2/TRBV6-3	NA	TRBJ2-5	CASSYSASGGLGLGETQYF	TGTGCCAGCAGTTACTCGGCTAGCGGGGGGCTTGGGCTGGGAGAGACCCAGTACTTC
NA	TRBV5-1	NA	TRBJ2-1	CASTRGVPYNEQFF	TGCGCCAGCACTCGCGGGGTCCCCTACAATGAGCAGTTCTTC
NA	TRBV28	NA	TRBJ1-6	CASSLHTGSAPLHF	TGTGCCAGCAGTTTACACACAGGGTCGGCACCCCTCCACTTT
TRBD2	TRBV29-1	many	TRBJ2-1	CSVQGKRGGLNEQFF	TGCAGCGTCCAAGGGAAGCGGGGGGGCCTCAATGAGCAGTTCTTC
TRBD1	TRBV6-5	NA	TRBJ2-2	CASSFRSGGVSSGELFF	TGTGCCAGCAGTTTCCGCTCAGGGGGAGTGAGTTCCGGGGAGCTGTTTTTT
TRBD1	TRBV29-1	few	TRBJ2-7	CSVEGRQGAYEQYF	TGCAGCGTTGAAGGCAGACAGGGCGCCTACGAGCAGTACTTC
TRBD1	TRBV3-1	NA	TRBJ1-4	CASSPTGNPNEKLFF	TGTGCCAGCAGCCCGACAGGGAATCCTAATGAAAAACTGTTTTTT
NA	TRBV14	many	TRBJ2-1	CASSQDTYNEQFF	TGTGCCAGCAGCCAGGACACCTACAATGAGCAGTTCTTC
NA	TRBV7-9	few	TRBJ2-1	CASSLKGGMVYNEQFF	TGTGCCAGCAGCTTAAAGGGGGGAATGGTTTACAATGAGCAGTTCTTC